These T cell receptor beta chains were read from a single sample in a study of glioma-infiltrating T cells. MiXCR was run by TCRdb on the multiplex PCR reads, yielding one entry per CDR3 protein. In the table there are 300,000 to 400,000 distinct CDR3 sequences, roughly two fifths of which are singletons. The source material was glioma tissue, nonneoplastic brain tissue, or PBMCs (not recorded which). All receptors derive from a human donor with low-grade glioma or glioblastoma, undergoing nonglioma brain surgery, or in good health (not recorded which). The CDR3 runs from the conserved cysteine through the conserved F or W. Fields, in order: clone size, J gene, V gene, D gene, CDR3 protein, CDR3 DNA. D genes are given only for firm matches. A clone size is listed for some rows: how often the clone was seen (once, few, many), or a class if it is expanded.

clone size: few
J gene: TRBJ1-3
V gene: TRBV10-3
D gene: -
CDR3 protein: CAISEFPGRAIYF
CDR3 DNA: TGTGCCATCAGTGAGTTCCCGGGTCGGGCCATATATTTT

clone size: few
J gene: TRBJ1-1
V gene: TRBV28
D gene: -
CDR3 protein: CASTPGSRNTEAFF
CDR3 DNA: TGTGCCAGCACCCCCGGGAGTCGGAACACTGAAGCTTTCTTT

clone size: many
J gene: TRBJ1-1
V gene: TRBV28
D gene: -
CDR3 protein: CASSLRGVLNTEAFF
CDR3 DNA: TGTGCCAGCAGTTTAAGGGGTGTCCTCAACACTGAAGCTTTCTTT

clone size: few
J gene: TRBJ1-1
V gene: TRBV2
D gene: TRBD1
CDR3 protein: CASRGQFNTEAFF
CDR3 DNA: TGTGCCAGCAGGGGACAGTTCAACACTGAAGCTTTCTTT

clone size: -
J gene: TRBJ2-3
V gene: TRBV11-3
D gene: -
CDR3 protein: CASSLDSDTTQYF
CDR3 DNA: TGTGCCAGCAGCCTGGACTCAGATACTACGCAGTATTTT

clone size: -
J gene: TRBJ1-2
V gene: TRBV18
D gene: -
CDR3 protein: CASPPTRDGYTF
CDR3 DNA: TGTGCCAGCCCACCGACTCGGGATGGCTACACCTTC

clone size: -
J gene: TRBJ2-1
V gene: TRBV20-1
D gene: -
CDR3 protein: CSALFRGGPYEQFF
CDR3 DNA: TGCAGTGCTTTATTCAGGGGGGGACCCTACGAGCAGTTCTTC

clone size: many
J gene: TRBJ2-7
V gene: TRBV15
D gene: TRBD1
CDR3 protein: CATSRTTLTGSYEQYF
CDR3 DNA: TGTGCCACCAGCAGGACCACCCTGACAGGGAGCTACGAGCAGTACTTC

clone size: few
J gene: TRBJ2-1
V gene: TRBV6-1
D gene: -
CDR3 protein: CASSEWQETYNEQFF
CDR3 DNA: TGTGCCAGCAGTGAATGGCAGGAGACCTACAATGAGCAGTTCTTC

clone size: -
J gene: TRBJ1-2
V gene: TRBV6-5
D gene: -
CDR3 protein: CASSFTGYNYGCTF
CDR3 DNA: TGTGCCAGCAGTTTTACAGGGTACAACTATGGCTGCACCTTC

clone size: many
J gene: TRBJ1-3
V gene: TRBV28
D gene: TRBD1
CDR3 protein: CASSSRSIRYRGHGNTIYF
CDR3 DNA: TGTGCCAGCAGTTCGCGATCAATCCGATACAGGGGTCACGGAAACACCATATATTTT

clone size: many
J gene: TRBJ1-3
V gene: TRBV6-6
D gene: -
CDR3 protein: CASSYSGANSGNTIYF
CDR3 DNA: TGTGCCAGCAGTTACTCGGGCGCGAACTCTGGAAACACCATATATTTT

clone size: few
J gene: TRBJ2-1
V gene: TRBV4-3
D gene: TRBD1
CDR3 protein: CASSQDQGALNEQFF
CDR3 DNA: TGCGCCAGCAGCCAAGATCAGGGGGCCTTGAATGAGCAGTTCTTC

clone size: many
J gene: TRBJ1-1
V gene: TRBV27
D gene: -
CDR3 protein: CASHRELNTEAFF
CDR3 DNA: TGTGCCAGCCACAGGGAACTGAACACTGAAGCTTTCTTT

clone size: -
J gene: TRBJ1-1
V gene: TRBV29-1
D gene: -
CDR3 protein: CSVGVGQFVAEAFF
CDR3 DNA: TGCAGCGTTGGAGTAGGACAGTTTGTCGCTGAAGCTTTCTTT

clone size: few
J gene: TRBJ2-1
V gene: TRBV2
D gene: -
CDR3 protein: CASSEYGQIAIGQFF
CDR3 DNA: TGTGCCAGCAGTGAATATGGGCAGATTGCTATAGGGCAGTTCTTC

clone size: -
J gene: TRBJ2-3
V gene: TRBV14
D gene: TRBD2
CDR3 protein: CASSPWTSGRPRSAQYF
CDR3 DNA: TGTGCCAGCAGCCCTTGGACTAGCGGGAGGCCACGGTCTGCGCAGTATTTT

clone size: many
J gene: TRBJ2-1
V gene: TRBV6-1
D gene: TRBD2
CDR3 protein: CASSEERTSISRYNEQFF
CDR3 DNA: TGTGCCAGCAGTGAAGAGAGGACTAGCATCTCCCGCTACAATGAGCAGTTCTTC

clone size: -
J gene: TRBJ2-2
V gene: TRBV7-2
D gene: -
CDR3 protein: CASRTLPDWEGTGELFF
CDR3 DNA: TGTGCCAGCAGAACCCTTCCGGACTGGGAAGGTACCGGGGAGCTGTTTTTT

clone size: -
J gene: TRBJ2-7
V gene: TRBV6-2/TRBV6-3
D gene: -
CDR3 protein: CASKGHLAPDYEQYF
CDR3 DNA: TGTGCCAGCAAGGGACACCTGGCACCCGACTACGAGCAGTACTTC

clone size: -
J gene: TRBJ1-1
V gene: TRBV6-5
D gene: TRBD1
CDR3 protein: CASSYSRGLNTEAFF
CDR3 DNA: TGTGCCAGCAGTTACTCGAGGGGGCTGAACACTGAAGCTTTCTTT

clone size: -
J gene: TRBJ1-3
V gene: TRBV14
D gene: -
CDR3 protein: CASSHGATSGNTIYF
CDR3 DNA: TGTGCCAGCAGCCATGGGGCAACCTCTGGAAACACCATATATTTT

clone size: few
J gene: TRBJ1-5
V gene: TRBV5-8
D gene: -
CDR3 protein: CASSLTWDQPQHF
CDR3 DNA: TGTGCCAGCAGCTTAACATGGGATCAGCCCCAGCATTTT

clone size: -
J gene: TRBJ2-3
V gene: TRBV18
D gene: -
CDR3 protein: CASSPLRESEDTQYF
CDR3 DNA: TGTGCCAGCTCACCACTACGGGAGTCGGAAGATACGCAGTATTTT

clone size: -
J gene: TRBJ1-1
V gene: TRBV7-2
D gene: -
CDR3 protein: CAPAGICLNTEALF
CDR3 DNA: TGTGCCCCCGCGGGCATCTGTTTGAACACTGAAGCTTTATTT

clone size: -
J gene: TRBJ2-1
V gene: TRBV25-1
D gene: TRBD2
CDR3 protein: CANSTPRFKGLAAAAEQFF
CDR3 DNA: TGTGCCAACAGCACACCCAGGTTTAAGGGACTAGCGGCCGCCGCTGAGCAGTTCTTC

clone size: -
J gene: TRBJ2-7
V gene: TRBV4-1
D gene: TRBD1
CDR3 protein: CASSQPAGGPYEQYF
CDR3 DNA: TGCGCCAGCAGCCAACCGGCAGGGGGTCCCTACGAGCAGTACTTC

clone size: -
J gene: TRBJ1-5
V gene: TRBV10-3
D gene: -
CDR3 protein: CAVSERTGGRGQPQHF
CDR3 DNA: TGTGCCGTCAGTGAGAGGACCGGGGGGAGGGGACAGCCCCAGCATTTT

clone size: few
J gene: TRBJ2-1
V gene: TRBV4-1
D gene: TRBD2
CDR3 protein: CASSPTGLAGSYNEQFF
CDR3 DNA: TGCGCCAGCAGCCCCACCGGACTAGCGGGCTCCTACAATGAGCAGTTCTTC

clone size: many
J gene: TRBJ2-3
V gene: TRBV15
D gene: TRBD1
CDR3 protein: CATSRPGQSTDTQYF
CDR3 DNA: TGTGCCACCAGCAGGCCGGGACAGTCCACAGATACGCAGTATTTT

clone size: -
J gene: TRBJ2-3
V gene: TRBV12-3/TRBV12-4
D gene: TRBD2
CDR3 protein: CASSVESGRTDTQYF
CDR3 DNA: TGTGCCAGCAGCGTAGAAAGCGGGAGGACGGATACGCAGTATTTT

clone size: few
J gene: TRBJ2-7
V gene: TRBV2
D gene: TRBD1
CDR3 protein: CASGTRGYRYEQYF
CDR3 DNA: TGTGCCAGCGGAACCAGGGGGTATCGCTACGAGCAGTACTTC

clone size: -
J gene: TRBJ2-3
V gene: TRBV4-1
D gene: TRBD2
CDR3 protein: CASSQELADTQYF
CDR3 DNA: TGCGCCAGCAGCCAAGAACTAGCGGATACGCAGTATTTT

clone size: -
J gene: TRBJ1-1
V gene: TRBV18
D gene: -
CDR3 protein: CASSQGVETEAFF
CDR3 DNA: TGTGCCAGCTCCCAGGGCGTGGAAACTGAAGCTTTCTTT

clone size: few
J gene: TRBJ1-1
V gene: TRBV19
D gene: -
CDR3 protein: CASSLGARNTEAFF
CDR3 DNA: TGTGCCAGTAGTTTGGGGGCCAGGAACACTGAAGCTTTCTTT